This note documents a single TCR beta chain sequence. CDR3 length: 15 residues. The germline V gene encodes CDR1 SGHTA and CDR2 FQGNSA. V dropped 6 bases and J dropped 4; count of bases not matched to a gene: 10. These data belong to a study of blood T cell repertoires in COVID-19. Overall study context: The origin of the acute and convalescent COVID-19 samples was the United States, Italy and Spain. PBMCs, B-cell-depleted T cells, or T cells were the source of the cDNA or gDNA that made up the material.

Original methodology: Estimates of nucleated cell counts were drawn from the amplification of reference gene primers. The protocol was immunoSEQ multiplex PCR, while the TCRdb copy is restricted to in-frame clones and leaves out a portion. The DNA was the basis for D and trimming; V, J and clone size are from that table. The table has about 210,000 clones, almost 85% seen once; the top ten hold less than 15%. The clonotype originates from a woman aged 40 to 50 with acute or convalescent COVID-19. The V call is TRBV7-2, the J call TRBJ2-3, with 7 bases identical to TRBD2. The specimen was peripheral blood. The CDR3, as DNA: TGTGCCAGCAGTTGGAGCGGGGCCCCCCCAGATACGCAGTATTTT. Amino acids: CASSWSGAPPDTQYF.